The sequence of this TCR beta chain was determined in a study of T-cell reconstitution after alpha-beta-depleted transplantation in children. Overall study findings and caveats: Newly produced T cells mostly accounted for T-cell counts and diversity one year post-transplant. Reported findings indicate that, about two months after transplant, alpha-beta T cells came from several hundred expanded clones, which were derived from non-depleted graft cells. Some patients owed their high day-60 TCRbeta diversity to surviving recipient T cells and thymic progenitors.

The CDR3 runs to 13 residues. V lost 4 bases and J lost 7, with 15 bases in between. Germline V gene lookup returns CDR1 SGHRS and CDR2 YFSETQ. A word on this clonotype: Its antigen is not identified.

Library preparation (for TCRbeta) was performed with unique molecular identifiers. TCRdb analysed the PCR reads with MiXCR anew, one entry per CDR3 protein. The sample shows around 960,000 distinct CDR3 sequences, roughly 29% of them seen only once. The genes are TRBV5-1 and TRBJ2-7, with D possibly matching TRBD1 (6 bases). The receptor's source is a boy in the first two years of life who had a stem cell transplant for SCID, so the T cells may come from the graft donor. This specimen was PBMCs, mostly from graft donor cells, taken 360 days after TCRalphabeta/CD19-depleted stem cell transplant. Here the CDR3 DNA reads TGCGCCAGCAGCGGGCGACAGGTAGAGGAGCAGTACTTC. As protein: CASSGRQVEEQYF.